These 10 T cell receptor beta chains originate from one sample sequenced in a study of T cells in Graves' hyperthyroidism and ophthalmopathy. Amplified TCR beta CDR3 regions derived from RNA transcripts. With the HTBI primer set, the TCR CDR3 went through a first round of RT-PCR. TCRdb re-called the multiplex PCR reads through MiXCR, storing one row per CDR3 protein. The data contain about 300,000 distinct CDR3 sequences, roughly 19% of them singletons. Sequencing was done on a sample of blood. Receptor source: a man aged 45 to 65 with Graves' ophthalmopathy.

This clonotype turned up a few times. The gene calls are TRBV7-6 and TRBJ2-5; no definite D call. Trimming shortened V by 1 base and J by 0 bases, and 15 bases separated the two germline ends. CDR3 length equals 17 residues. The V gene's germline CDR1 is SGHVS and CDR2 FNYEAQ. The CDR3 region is CASSLGRPTPYQETQYF. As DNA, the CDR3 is TGTGCCAGCAGCTTAGGGCGCCCGACCCCGTACCAAGAGACCCAGTACTTC.

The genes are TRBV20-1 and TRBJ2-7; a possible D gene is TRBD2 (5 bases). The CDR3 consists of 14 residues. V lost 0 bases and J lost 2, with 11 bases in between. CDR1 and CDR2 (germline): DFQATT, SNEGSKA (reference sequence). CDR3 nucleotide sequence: TGCAGTGCTAGAGATTTCGACGGGACCTACGAGCAGTACTTC. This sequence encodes CSARDFDGTYEQYF.

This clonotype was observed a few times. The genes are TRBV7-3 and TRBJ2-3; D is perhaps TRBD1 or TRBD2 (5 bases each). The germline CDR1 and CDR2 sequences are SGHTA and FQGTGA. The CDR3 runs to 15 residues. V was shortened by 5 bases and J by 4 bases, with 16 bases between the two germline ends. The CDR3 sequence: CASSGDVKRADTQYF. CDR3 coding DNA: TGTGCCAGCAGCGGGGACGTAAAGAGGGCAGATACGCAGTATTTT.

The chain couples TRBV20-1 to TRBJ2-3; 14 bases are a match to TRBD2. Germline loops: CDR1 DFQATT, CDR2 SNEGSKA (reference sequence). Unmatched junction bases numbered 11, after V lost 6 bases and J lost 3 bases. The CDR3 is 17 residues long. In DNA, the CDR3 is TGCAGTGCCCAGGGGACTAGCGGGAGAAGAGGGACAGATACGCAGTATTTT. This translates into CSAQGTSGRRGTDTQYF.

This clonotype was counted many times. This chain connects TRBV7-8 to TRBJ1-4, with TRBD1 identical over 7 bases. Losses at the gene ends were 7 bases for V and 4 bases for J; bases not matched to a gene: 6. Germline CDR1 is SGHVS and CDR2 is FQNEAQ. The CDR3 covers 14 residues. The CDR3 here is CASTLTGLNEKLFF. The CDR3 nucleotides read TGTGCCAGCACATTGACAGGGCTTAATGAAAAACTGTTTTTT.

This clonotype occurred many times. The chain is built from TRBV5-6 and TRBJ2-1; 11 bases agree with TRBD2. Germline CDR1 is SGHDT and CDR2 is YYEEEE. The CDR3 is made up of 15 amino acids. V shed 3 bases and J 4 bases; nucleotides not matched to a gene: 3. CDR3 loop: CASSSGTSGYNEQFF. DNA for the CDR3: TGTGCCAGCAGCTCCGGGACTAGCGGTTACAATGAGCAGTTCTTC.

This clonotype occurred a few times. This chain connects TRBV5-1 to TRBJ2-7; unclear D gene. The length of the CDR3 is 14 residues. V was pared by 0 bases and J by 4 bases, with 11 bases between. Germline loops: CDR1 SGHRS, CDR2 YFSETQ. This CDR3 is CASSLGREGYEQYF. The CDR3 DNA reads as TGCGCCAGCAGCTTGGGTAGGGAAGGATACGAGCAGTACTTC.

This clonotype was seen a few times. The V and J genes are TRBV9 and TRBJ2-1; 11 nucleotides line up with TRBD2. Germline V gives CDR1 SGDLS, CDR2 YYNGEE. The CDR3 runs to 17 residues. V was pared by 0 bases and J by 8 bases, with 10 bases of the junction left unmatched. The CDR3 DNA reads TGTGCCAGCAGCGTAGGGGGGGGCGGACTAGCGGGCTATGAGCAGTTCTTC. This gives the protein CASSVGGGGLAGYEQFF.

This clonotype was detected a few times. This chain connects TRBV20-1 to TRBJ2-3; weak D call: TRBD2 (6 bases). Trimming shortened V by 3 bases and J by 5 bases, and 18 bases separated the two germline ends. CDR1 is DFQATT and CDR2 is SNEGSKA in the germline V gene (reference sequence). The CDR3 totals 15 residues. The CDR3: CSARGGPEARDTQYF. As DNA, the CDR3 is TGCAGTGCTAGGGGGGGACCCGAGGCGAGAGATACGCAGTATTTT.

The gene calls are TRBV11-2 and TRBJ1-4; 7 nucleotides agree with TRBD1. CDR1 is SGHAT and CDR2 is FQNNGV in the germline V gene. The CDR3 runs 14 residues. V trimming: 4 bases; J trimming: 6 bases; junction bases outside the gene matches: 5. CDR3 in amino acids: CASSSRGDDEKLFF. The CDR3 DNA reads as TGTGCCAGCAGCTCCAGGGGGGACGATGAAAAACTGTTTTTT. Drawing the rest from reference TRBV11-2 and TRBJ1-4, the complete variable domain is EAGVAQSPRYKIIEKRQSVAFWCNPISGHATLYWYQQILGQGPKLLIQFQNNGVVDDSQLPKDRFSAERLKGVDSTLKIQPAKLEDSAVYLCASSSRGDDEKLFFGSGTQLSVL.